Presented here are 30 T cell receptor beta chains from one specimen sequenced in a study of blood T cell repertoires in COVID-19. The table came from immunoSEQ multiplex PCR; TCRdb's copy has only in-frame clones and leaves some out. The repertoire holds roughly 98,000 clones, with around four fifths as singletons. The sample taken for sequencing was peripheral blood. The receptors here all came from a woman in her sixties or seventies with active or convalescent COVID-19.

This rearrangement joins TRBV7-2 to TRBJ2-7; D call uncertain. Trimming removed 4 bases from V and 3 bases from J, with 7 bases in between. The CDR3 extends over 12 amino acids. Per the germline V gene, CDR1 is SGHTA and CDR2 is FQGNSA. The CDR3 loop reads CASSYTLYEQYF. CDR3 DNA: TGTGCCAGCAGCTACACCCTCTACGAGCAGTACTTC. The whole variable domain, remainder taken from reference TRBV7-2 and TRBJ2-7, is GAGVSQSPSNKVTEKGKDVELRCDPISGHTALYWYRQSLGQGLEFLIYFQGNSAPDKSGLPSDRFSAERTGGSVSTLTIQRTQQEDSAVYLCASSYTLYEQYFGPGTRLTVT.

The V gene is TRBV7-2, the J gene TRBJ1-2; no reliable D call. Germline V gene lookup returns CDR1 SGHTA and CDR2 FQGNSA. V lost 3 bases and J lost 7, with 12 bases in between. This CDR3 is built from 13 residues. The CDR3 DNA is TGTGCCAGCAGCTTGGATGGACTGGGTGGCTACACCTTC. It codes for CASSLDGLGGYTF.

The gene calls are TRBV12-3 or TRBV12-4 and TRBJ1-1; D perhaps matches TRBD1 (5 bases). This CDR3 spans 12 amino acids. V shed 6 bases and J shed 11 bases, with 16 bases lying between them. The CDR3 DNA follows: TGTGCCAGCAGCCCGGAGGGGTTGGCGGCTTTCTTT. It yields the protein CASSPEGLAAFF.

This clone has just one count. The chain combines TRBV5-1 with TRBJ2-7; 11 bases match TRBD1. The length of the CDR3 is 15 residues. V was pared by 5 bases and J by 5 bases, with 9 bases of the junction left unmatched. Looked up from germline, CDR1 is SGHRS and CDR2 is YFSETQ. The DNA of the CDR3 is TGCGCCAGCAGTCCCGGGACAGGGGGTTACAACGAGCAGTACTTC. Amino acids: CASSPGTGGYNEQYF.

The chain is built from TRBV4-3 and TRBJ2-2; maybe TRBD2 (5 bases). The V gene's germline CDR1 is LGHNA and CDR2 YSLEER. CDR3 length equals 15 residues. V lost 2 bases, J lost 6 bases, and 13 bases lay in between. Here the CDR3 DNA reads TGCGCCAGCAGCCAACACCGGGAAGGACCCGGGGAGCTGTTTTTT. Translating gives CASSQHREGPGELFF.

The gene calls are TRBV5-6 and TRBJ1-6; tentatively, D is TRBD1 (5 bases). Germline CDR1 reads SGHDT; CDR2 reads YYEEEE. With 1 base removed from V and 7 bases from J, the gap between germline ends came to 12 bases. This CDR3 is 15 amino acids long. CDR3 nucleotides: TGTGCCAGCAGCTTGTGGGGGGGAGGGAATTCACCCCTCCACTTT. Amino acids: CASSLWGGGNSPLHF.

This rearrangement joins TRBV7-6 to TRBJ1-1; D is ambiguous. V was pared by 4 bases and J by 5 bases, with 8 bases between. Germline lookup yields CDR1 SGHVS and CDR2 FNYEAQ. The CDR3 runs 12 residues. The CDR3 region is CASSSGMTEAFF. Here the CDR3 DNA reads TGTGCCAGCAGCTCCGGGATGACTGAAGCTTTCTTT.

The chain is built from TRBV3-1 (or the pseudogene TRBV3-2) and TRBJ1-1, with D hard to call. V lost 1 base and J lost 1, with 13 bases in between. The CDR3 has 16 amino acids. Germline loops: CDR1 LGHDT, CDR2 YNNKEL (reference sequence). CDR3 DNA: TGTGCCAGCAGCCAAGGCCCGGGGTTGGCGAACACTGAAGCTTTCTTT. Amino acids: CASSQGPGLANTEAFF.

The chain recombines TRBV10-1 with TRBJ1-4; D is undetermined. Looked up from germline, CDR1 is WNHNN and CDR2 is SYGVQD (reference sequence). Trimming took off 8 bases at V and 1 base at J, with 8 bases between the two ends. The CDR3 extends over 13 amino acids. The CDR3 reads CASARGTNEKLFF. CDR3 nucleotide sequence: TGCGCCAGCGCGAGAGGAACTAATGAAAAACTGTTTTTT.

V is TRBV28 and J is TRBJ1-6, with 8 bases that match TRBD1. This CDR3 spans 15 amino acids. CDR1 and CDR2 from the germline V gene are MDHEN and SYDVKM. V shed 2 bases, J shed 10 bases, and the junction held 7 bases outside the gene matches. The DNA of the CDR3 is TGTGCCAGCAGTTTACAGGGGGCGTATTCGTCACCCCTCCACTTT. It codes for CASSLQGAYSSPLHF.

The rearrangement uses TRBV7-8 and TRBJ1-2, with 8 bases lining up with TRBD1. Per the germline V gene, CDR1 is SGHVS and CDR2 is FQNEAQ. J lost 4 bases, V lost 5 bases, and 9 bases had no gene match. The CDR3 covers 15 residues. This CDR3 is CASSPRTGMGYGYTF. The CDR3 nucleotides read TGTGCCAGCAGCCCCCGGACAGGGATGGGCTATGGCTACACCTTC.

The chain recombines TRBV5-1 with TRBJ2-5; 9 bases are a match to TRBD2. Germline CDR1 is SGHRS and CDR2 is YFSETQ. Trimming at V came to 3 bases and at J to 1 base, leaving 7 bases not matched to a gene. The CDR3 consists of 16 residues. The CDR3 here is CASSSKSGGLQETQYF. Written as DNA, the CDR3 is TGCGCCAGCAGCTCGAAAAGCGGGGGGCTCCAAGAGACCCAGTACTTC. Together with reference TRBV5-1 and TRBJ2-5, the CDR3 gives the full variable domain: KAGVTQTPRYLIKTRGQQVTLSCSPISGHRSVSWYQQTPGQGLQFLFEYFSETQRNKGNFPGRFSGRQFSNSRSEMNVSTLELGDSALYLCASSSKSGGLQETQYFGPGTRLLVL.

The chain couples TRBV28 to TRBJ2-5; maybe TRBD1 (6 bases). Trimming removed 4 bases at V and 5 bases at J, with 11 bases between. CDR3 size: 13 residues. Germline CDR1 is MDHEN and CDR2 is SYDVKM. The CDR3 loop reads CASSSRTVETQYF. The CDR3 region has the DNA TGTGCCAGCAGTTCCCGGACAGTGGAGACCCAGTACTTC.

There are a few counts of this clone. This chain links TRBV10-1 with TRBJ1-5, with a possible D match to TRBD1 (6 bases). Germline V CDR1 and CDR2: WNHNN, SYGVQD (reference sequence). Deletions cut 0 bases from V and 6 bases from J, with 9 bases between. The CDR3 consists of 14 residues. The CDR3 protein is CASSESGGPQPQHF. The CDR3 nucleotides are TGCGCCAGCAGTGAGTCGGGGGGGCCTCAGCCCCAGCATTTT.

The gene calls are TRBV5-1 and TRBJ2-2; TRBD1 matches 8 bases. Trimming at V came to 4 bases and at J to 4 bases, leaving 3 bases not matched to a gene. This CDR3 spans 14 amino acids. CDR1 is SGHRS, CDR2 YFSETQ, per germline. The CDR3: CASSQGAFTGELFF. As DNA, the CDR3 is TGCGCCAGCAGCCAGGGGGCTTTCACCGGGGAGCTGTTTTTT. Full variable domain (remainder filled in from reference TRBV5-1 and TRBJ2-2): KAGVTQTPRYLIKTRGQQVTLSCSPISGHRSVSWYQQTPGQGLQFLFEYFSETQRNKGNFPGRFSGRQFSNSRSEMNVSTLELGDSALYLCASSQGAFTGELFFGEGSRLTVL.

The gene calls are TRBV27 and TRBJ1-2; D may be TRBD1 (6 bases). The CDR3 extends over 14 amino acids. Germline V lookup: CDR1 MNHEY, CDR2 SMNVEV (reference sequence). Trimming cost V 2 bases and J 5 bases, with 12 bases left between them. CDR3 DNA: TGTGCCAGCAGTTTAGCAGGGGAAGGGTATGGCTACACCTTC. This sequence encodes CASSLAGEGYGYTF.

Here the CDR3 reads CASSPREGGNTEAFF. The CDR3, as DNA: TGTGCCAGCTCACCACGGGAGGGCGGAAACACTGAAGCTTTCTTT. V is TRBV18 and J is TRBJ1-1; D unresolved. V was pared by 1 base and J by 2 bases, with 11 bases between. This CDR3 is built from 15 residues. The germline V gene has CDR1 KGHSH and CDR2 LQKENI.

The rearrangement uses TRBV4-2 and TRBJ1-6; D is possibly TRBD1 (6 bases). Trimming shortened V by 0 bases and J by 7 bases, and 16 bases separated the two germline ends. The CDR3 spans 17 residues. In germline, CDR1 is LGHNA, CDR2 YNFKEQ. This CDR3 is CASSQDRGSYGNSPLHF. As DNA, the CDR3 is TGTGCCAGCAGCCAAGACAGGGGCTCATATGGGAATTCACCCCTCCACTTT.

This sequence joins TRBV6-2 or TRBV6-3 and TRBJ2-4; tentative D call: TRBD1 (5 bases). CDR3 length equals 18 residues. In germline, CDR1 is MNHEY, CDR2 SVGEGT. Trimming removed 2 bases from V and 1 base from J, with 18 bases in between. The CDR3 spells CASSYLPPGQSAKNIQYF. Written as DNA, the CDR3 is TGTGCCAGCAGTTACCTGCCCCCTGGACAAAGCGCCAAAAACATTCAGTACTTC.

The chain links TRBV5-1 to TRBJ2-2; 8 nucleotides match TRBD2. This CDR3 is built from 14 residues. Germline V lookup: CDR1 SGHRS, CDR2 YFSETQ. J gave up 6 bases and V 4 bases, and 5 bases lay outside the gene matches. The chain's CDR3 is CASSGSGAAGELFF. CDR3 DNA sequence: TGCGCCAGCAGCGGTAGCGGGGCTGCCGGGGAGCTGTTTTTT.

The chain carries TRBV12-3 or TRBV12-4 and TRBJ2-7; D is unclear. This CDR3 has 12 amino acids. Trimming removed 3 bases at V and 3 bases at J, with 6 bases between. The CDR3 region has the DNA TGTGCCAGCAGTTTTGCGAACTACGAGCAGTACTTC. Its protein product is CASSFANYEQYF.

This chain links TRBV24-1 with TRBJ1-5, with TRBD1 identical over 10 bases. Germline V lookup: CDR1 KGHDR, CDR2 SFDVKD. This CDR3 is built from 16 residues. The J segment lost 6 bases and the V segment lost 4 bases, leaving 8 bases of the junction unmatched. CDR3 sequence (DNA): TGTGCCACCAGTGACACCGGACAGGGGGGTATTCAGCCCCAGCATTTT. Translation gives CATSDTGQGGIQPQHF.

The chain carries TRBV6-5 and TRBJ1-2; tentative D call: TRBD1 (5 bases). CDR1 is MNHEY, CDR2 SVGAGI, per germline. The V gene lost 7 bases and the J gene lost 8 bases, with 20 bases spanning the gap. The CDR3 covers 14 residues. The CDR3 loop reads CASTMDGREGGYTF. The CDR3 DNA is TGTGCCAGCACTATGGATGGCAGGGAAGGAGGCTACACCTTC.

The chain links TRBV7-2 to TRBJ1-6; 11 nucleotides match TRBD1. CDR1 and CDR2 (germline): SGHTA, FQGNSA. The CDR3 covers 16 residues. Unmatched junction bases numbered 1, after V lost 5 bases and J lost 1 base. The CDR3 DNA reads TGTGCCAGCAGCCGGGACAGGGGGTCCTATAATTCACCCCTCCACTTT. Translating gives CASSRDRGSYNSPLHF.

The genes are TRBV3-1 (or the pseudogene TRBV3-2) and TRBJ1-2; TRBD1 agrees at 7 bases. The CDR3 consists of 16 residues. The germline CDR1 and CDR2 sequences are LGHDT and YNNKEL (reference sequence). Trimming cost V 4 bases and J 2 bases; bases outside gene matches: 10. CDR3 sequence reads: CASSRDSLAANYGYTF. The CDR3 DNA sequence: TGTGCCAGCAGCCGGGACAGCTTAGCAGCAAACTATGGCTACACCTTC.

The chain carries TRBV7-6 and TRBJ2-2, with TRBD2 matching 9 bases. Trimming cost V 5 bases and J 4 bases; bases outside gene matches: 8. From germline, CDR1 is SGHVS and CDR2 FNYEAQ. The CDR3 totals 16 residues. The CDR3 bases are TGTGCCAGCAGCCCCTCTGGGCGGGGGGGCACCGGGGAGCTGTTTTTT. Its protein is CASSPSGRGGTGELFF.

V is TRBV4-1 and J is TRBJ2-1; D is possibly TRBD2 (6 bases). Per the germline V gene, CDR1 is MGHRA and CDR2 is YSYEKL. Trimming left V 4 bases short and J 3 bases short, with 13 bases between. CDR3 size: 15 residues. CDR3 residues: CASSPGASNYNEQFF. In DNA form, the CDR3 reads TGCGCCAGCAGCCCGGGAGCCTCAAACTACAATGAGCAGTTCTTC.

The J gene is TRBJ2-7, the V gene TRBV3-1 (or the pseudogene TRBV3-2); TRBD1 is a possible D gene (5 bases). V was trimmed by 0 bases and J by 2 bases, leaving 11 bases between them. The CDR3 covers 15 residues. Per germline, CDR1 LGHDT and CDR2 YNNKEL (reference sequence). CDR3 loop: CASSQELPGPYEQYF. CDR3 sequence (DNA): TGTGCCAGCAGCCAAGAACTGCCAGGGCCCTACGAGCAGTACTTC.

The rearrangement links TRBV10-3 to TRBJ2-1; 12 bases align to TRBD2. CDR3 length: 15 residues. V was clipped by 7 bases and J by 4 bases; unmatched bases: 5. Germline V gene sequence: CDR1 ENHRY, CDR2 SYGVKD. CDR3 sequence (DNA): TGTGCCATCAACCCTGGGACTAGCGGGTACAATGAGCAGTTCTTC. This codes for CAINPGTSGYNEQFF.

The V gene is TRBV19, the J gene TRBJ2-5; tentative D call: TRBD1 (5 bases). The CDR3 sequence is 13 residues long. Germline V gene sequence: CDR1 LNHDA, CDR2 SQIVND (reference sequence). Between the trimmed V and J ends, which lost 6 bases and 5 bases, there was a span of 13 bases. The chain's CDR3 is CASRATARETQYF. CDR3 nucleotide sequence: TGTGCCAGTAGGGCGACAGCGCGTGAGACCCAGTACTTC.